The 2 T cell receptor beta chains presented below share a single source sample, sequenced in a study of CXCR3-negative and CXCR3-positive naive CD8 T cells. Study-wide results and limits: TRB CDR3s were more hydrophobic in CXCR3-positive than in CXCR3-negative naive cells.

Via 5' RACE with UMI labels, TRB cDNA libraries were prepared. TCRdb re-called the 5' RACE reads; one entry per CDR3 protein, DNA not given. Its clone listing holds 130,000 to 150,000 distinct CDR3 sequences. The antigens for these receptors are not known. Sequenced sample: naive CXCR3+ CD8+ T cells from blood. Subset specified: CD45RO-CCR7+CD27+CD95- naive CD8+ T cells expressing CXCR3 (TNR3+). Every receptor here comes from a human donor in good health. Some clones in this sample may be carry-over from other donors' samples.

The CDR3: CASSSRQDTEAFF. The chain recombines TRBV7-9 with TRBJ1-1; TCRdb reports TRBD1, a call that lacks DNA to check it against. Germline loops: CDR1 SEHNR, CDR2 FQNEAQ (reference sequence). This CDR3 contains 13 residues.

This chain uses TRBV18 with TRBJ2-1. The CDR3 covers 13 residues. Germline lookup yields CDR1 KGHSH and CDR2 LQKENI. The CDR3 is CASWSGVYNEQFF.